A single sample is the source of the 2 T cell receptor beta chains below, sequenced in a study of blood T cell repertoires in COVID-19. Method: immunoSEQ multiplex PCR; TCRdb's copy keeps in-frame clones and lacks some. The repertoire holds some 290,000 clones, roughly 90% seen once, with around 3.9% in the top ten. The sample consisted of PBMCs or T cells enriched from blood (not recorded which). These receptors all stem from a woman between 25 and 40 years old who had been exposed to COVID-19.

V usage is TRBV7-6 and J usage is TRBJ2-3; TRBD2 matches 7 bases. The CDR3 totals 14 residues. J was trimmed by 2 bases and V by 5 bases; bases with no gene match: 4. From germline, CDR1 is SGHVS and CDR2 FNYEAQ. CDR3 DNA sequence: TGTGCCAGCAGCCTAAGCGGGACCACAGATACGCAGTATTTT. Amino acids: CASSLSGTTDTQYF.

The rearrangement uses TRBV11-2 and TRBJ1-4, with 8 bases lining up with TRBD1. The CDR3 is 14 residues long. Germline values: CDR1 SGHAT, CDR2 FQNNGV. V gave up 4 bases and J gave up 4 bases; unmatched junction bases: 2. The CDR3 bases are TGTGCCAGCAGCTCACAGGGGGATAATGAAAAACTGTTTTTT. It specifies CASSSQGDNEKLFF.